This TCR beta chain was recovered during a study of T cell responses to AZD1222 COVID-19 vaccine. Study-level points and caveats: After the peak T cell response, and only then, were repertoires sampled.

This CDR3 is built from 13 residues. Per the germline V gene, CDR1 is SGHRS and CDR2 is YFSETQ. V was pared by 4 bases and J by 3 bases, with 11 bases between. This clone was detected only a few times. Its specificity is unknown. Sequencing used immunoSEQ multiplex PCR; TCRdb keeps in-frame clones, though not all of them. The table lists roughly 120,000 clones, around 87% of them singletons, with about 3% in the top ten. Sample: peripheral blood, taken 28 days after the second AZD1222 dose. The clonotype comes from an adult who received the AZD1222 COVID-19 vaccine. This chain links TRBV5-1 with TRBJ2-7; the D gene is possibly TRBD1 (7 bases). The CDR3 sequence is CASSRQGGYEQYF. The CDR3 region has the DNA TGCGCCAGCAGCAGGCAGGGGGGCTACGAGCAGTACTTC.